The source of this T cell receptor beta chain is a study of identifying expanded T cells in peripheral blood. General study points: Across healthy donors, higher total template counts meant significantly greater roughly two-week count variance.

No infections or other immune events were documented during collection. V dropped 11 bases and J dropped 6; count of bases not matched to a gene: 10. From germline, CDR1 is MNHEY and CDR2 SMNVEV (reference sequence). This CDR3 has 13 residues. This clone came up once. Its target is unknown. Data came from immunoSEQ multiplex PCR; TCRdb stores just in-frame clones and leaves some out. The sample lists around 90,000 clones, 88% occurring once. Sequenced material: blood. The chain recombines TRBV27 with TRBJ1-5; TRBD1 agrees at 7 bases. The sequence derives from a person aged 18 to 70 in good health. In nucleotides, the CDR3 is TGTGCCGGAAAAGACAGGGAGGGTCAGCCCCAGCATTTT. Translated, it gives CAGKDREGQPQHF.